The 16 T cell receptor beta chains given below trace back to one sample, sequenced in a study of blood T cells in healthy people across ages (dated by TCRdb to the mid-2010s). The method behind the library was 5' RACE. TCRdb shows the sequencer as Illumina HiSeq 2500. A second PCR of roughly 7 to 12 cycles was run with a J-beta primer mix and a sample-barcoded 5' primer. TCRdb's own reprocessing of the public reads used fastp at Q25 and MiXCR and kept productive beta chains. Under each unique CDR3 protein, matching rows form one entry showing the most common genes and DNA. Across this sample there are 450,000 to 650,000 distinct CDR3 sequences, with around 24% seen only once. Together, the top ten hold just under 9% of the sample. These data were also reused for a study on T cells of mothers and their children.

The sample comprised blood. The receptors shown here come from a boy younger than 18 in good health.

Note on this clonotype: The junction departs from the called germline gene at one end, perhaps through a read error. The chain uses TRBV7-3 and TRBJ2-3; TRBD2 aligns across 9 bases. From germline, CDR1 is SGHTA and CDR2 FQGTGA. This CDR3 has 18 amino acids. This chain's CDR3 is CAGSPGTSTALDTDTQYF. The CDR3 DNA follows: TGTGCCGGCAGCCCAGGGACTAGCACCGCCCTTGACACAGATACGCAGTATTTT.

This sequence joins TRBV6-1 and TRBJ1-2; D not resolved. The CDR3 has 15 residues. The V gene's germline CDR1 is MNHNS and CDR2 SASEGT. V shed 2 bases and J shed 6 bases, with 16 bases lying between them. The CDR3 nucleotides read TGTGCCAGCAGTGAATATACCGGTTTTTTGGATGGCTACACCTTC. The encoded protein is CASSEYTGFLDGYTF.

V usage is TRBV5-1 and J usage is TRBJ1-1; 10 bases match TRBD1. The CDR3 loop spans 14 amino acids. Trimming at V came to 5 bases and at J to 6 bases, leaving 7 bases not matched to a gene. Germline V gene data show CDR1 as SGHRS and CDR2 as YFSETQ. CDR3 in DNA: TGCGCCAGCAGTTCTGACAGGGGGCTGGCTGAAGCTTTCTTT. Protein sequence: CASSSDRGLAEAFF.

This clonotype came up a few times. The chain is built from TRBV20-1 and TRBJ1-5; TRBD1 agrees at 7 bases. The CDR3 has 14 residues. Germline assignment: CDR1 DFQATT and CDR2 SNEGSKA (reference sequence). With V trimmed by 6 bases and J by 6 bases, 11 bases remained unmatched. The DNA of the CDR3 is TGCAGTGCCGCAGGGGGACTTGATGTTCAGCCCCAGCATTTT. This sequence encodes CSAAGGLDVQPQHF.

This clonotype was recorded many times. The rearrangement joins TRBV7-3 to TRBJ2-5, with D perhaps matching TRBD2 (7 bases). Trimming removed 1 base at V and 4 bases at J, with 13 bases between. Germline V gene data show CDR1 as SGHTA and CDR2 as FQGTGA. There are 15 residues in the CDR3. DNA of the CDR3: TGTGCCAGCAGCTTAAATGGGGGGGGGCGAGAGACCCAGTACTTC. The encoded protein is CASSLNGGGRETQYF.

The rearrangement uses TRBV11-2 and TRBJ2-7; D ambiguous. V lost 0 bases to trimming and J lost 5 bases, with 11 bases between them. The germline V gene has CDR1 SGHAT and CDR2 FQNNGV. This CDR3 contains 14 residues. CDR3 nucleotides: TGTGCCAGCAGCTTAGATCCTGGCTGGGACGAGCAGTACTTC. Encoded protein: CASSLDPGWDEQYF.

This clonotype was counted ten times or more. This sequence joins TRBV5-6 and TRBJ1-5; D unresolved. There are 14 residues in the CDR3. V lost 1 base to trimming and J lost 2 bases, with 7 bases between them. Looked up from germline, CDR1 is SGHDT and CDR2 is YYEEEE. The CDR3: CASSLYGGNQPQHF. Written as DNA, the CDR3 is TGTGCCAGCAGCTTGTATGGGGGCAATCAGCCCCAGCATTTT.

The chain is built from TRBV7-2 and TRBJ1-2; perhaps TRBD1 as D (5 bases). The CDR3 spans 17 residues. Germline V gives CDR1 SGHTA, CDR2 FQGNSA. V lost 6 bases and J lost 4, with 24 bases in between. This CDR3 reads CASRLIGVREGLYGYTF. For the CDR3, the DNA is TGTGCCAGCAGGCTAATCGGGGTCAGGGAAGGACTCTATGGCTACACCTTC.

This clonotype appeared a few times. The V gene is TRBV6-2 or TRBV6-3, the J gene TRBJ2-3, with 7 bases identical to TRBD1. V was clipped by 7 bases and J by 2 bases; unmatched bases: 9. Germline CDR1 MNHEY, CDR2 SVGEGT. The CDR3 loop spans 15 amino acids. CDR3 sequence reads: CASTSRDRYTDTQYF. In DNA form, the CDR3 reads TGTGCCAGCACCTCCCGGGACAGATACACAGATACGCAGTATTTT.

As concerns this clonotype: A read error may explain this, as a much larger clone is one base away. V and J are TRBV6-5 and TRBJ2-5; D remains unclear. The J call could be wrong; TRBJ2-7 is a better fit for the DNA end. CDR1 is MNHEY and CDR2 is SVGAGI in the germline V gene. The length of the CDR3 is 11 residues. In DNA form, the CDR3 reads TGTGCCAGCAGTAACAGATGCGAGCAGTACTTC. Translation gives CASSNRCEQYF.

CDR3 sequence: CASSLGRGRREDYGYTF. In nucleotides, the CDR3 is TGTGCCAGCAGCTTAGGACGGGGACGCAGGGAAGACTATGGCTACACCTTC. V gene TRBV11-2 combines with J gene TRBJ1-2, with a tentative D call TRBD1 (5 bases). Germline CDR1 and CDR2: SGHAT and FQNNGV. Between the trimmed V and J ends, which lost 1 base and 3 bases, there was a span of 18 bases. There are 17 residues in the CDR3.

This clonotype was seen a handful of times. The V gene is TRBV12-3 or TRBV12-4, the J gene TRBJ2-7; D is unclear. The CDR3 loop spans 13 amino acids. Trimming stripped 3 bases from V and 3 bases from J, with 9 bases between. The CDR3 nucleotides are TGTGCCAGCAGTTTCGACCGTAACTACGAGCAGTACTTC. Protein: CASSFDRNYEQYF.

This chain links TRBV5-1 with TRBJ2-6; D assignment may be TRBD1 or TRBD2 (5 bases each). Germline V gene lookup returns CDR1 SGHRS and CDR2 YFSETQ. CDR3 length: 15 residues. The V end lost 2 bases, the J end lost 4 bases, and 10 bases lay between the germline ends. CDR3 sequence reads: CASSFRGAGANVLTF. The CDR3 DNA sequence: TGCGCCAGCAGCTTTCGAGGGGCCGGGGCCAACGTCCTGACTTTC.

This clonotype was counted a few times. This chain connects TRBV28 to TRBJ1-4; the D is unclear. Germline loops: CDR1 MDHEN, CDR2 SYDVKM. This CDR3 is built from 15 residues. V lost 1 base, J lost 5 bases, and 11 bases lay in between. The CDR3 DNA follows: TGTGCCAGCAGTTTATTTGGGCTCGGGAATGAAAAACTGTTTTTT. Amino acids: CASSLFGLGNEKLFF.

CDR3 sequence reads: CASRVTGGEGTQYF. Written as DNA, the CDR3 is TGTGCCAGCAGGGTAACAGGGGGCGAAGGGACCCAGTACTTC. J is TRBJ2-5 and V is TRBV28; 9 bases align to TRBD1. The CDR3 loop spans 14 amino acids. Germline V lookup: CDR1 MDHEN, CDR2 SYDVKM. The trim removed 6 bases at V and 7 bases at J, leaving 9 bases unmatched.

This clonotype was observed many times. The rearrangement joins TRBV12-3 or TRBV12-4 to TRBJ1-2, with unresolved D. This CDR3 contains 13 residues. The V end lost 6 bases, the J end lost 8 bases, and 16 bases lay between the germline ends. The CDR3 nucleotides are TGTGCCAGCAGGGCGCAGACTGGTCAGGGCTACACCTTC. It translates to CASRAQTGQGYTF.